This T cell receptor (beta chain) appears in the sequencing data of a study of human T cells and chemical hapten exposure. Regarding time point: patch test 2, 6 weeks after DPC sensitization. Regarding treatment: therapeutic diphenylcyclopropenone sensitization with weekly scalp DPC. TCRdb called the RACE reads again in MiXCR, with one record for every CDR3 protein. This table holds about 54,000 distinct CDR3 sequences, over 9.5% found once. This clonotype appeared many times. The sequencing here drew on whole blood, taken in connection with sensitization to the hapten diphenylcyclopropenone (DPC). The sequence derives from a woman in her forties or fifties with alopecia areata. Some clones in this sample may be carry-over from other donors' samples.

The CDR3 is CASSTGQRTTEAFF. CDR3 coding DNA: TGTGCCAGCAGTACGGGACAGCGGACCACTGAAGCTTTCTTT. V usage is TRBV28 and J usage is TRBJ1-1, with 7 bases matching TRBD1. Germline CDR1 and CDR2: MDHEN and SYDVKM. CDR3 length: 14 amino acids. Trimming at V came to 5 bases and at J to 4 bases, leaving 7 bases not matched to a gene.